What follows describes a single TCR beta chain. Its antigen is undetermined. Each donor had around 10 milliliters of peripheral blood drawn. This sample was taken from a study of blood T cells in healthy people across ages. Next came a second PCR, run for roughly 6 to 11 cycles, which used a sample-barcoded 5' primer along with a J-beta primer mix. Each cDNA molecule was tagged by a template-switch adaptor with 12 random nucleotides. TCRdb reanalysed the 5' RACE reads using MiXCR and keeps one entry per CDR3 protein. The table lists around 1.5 million distinct CDR3 sequences, approximately 42% of them singletons, with 6.5% to 10% in the top ten. Whole-study results and caveats: Among T cells, TCR beta diversity per million cells dropped roughly linearly as age rose. Whereas aged donors had fewer naive CD4+ cells, long-lived donors had more of them and higher diversity.

There are 17 residues in the CDR3. The V gene's germline CDR1 is SGHRS and CDR2 YFSETQ. The V and J ends lost 4 bases and 6 bases, in that order; junction bases with no gene match: 11. The chain employs TRBV5-1 and TRBJ2-3, with 13 bases lining up with TRBD2. This receptor was obtained from a woman under 30 in good health. Sequenced material: blood. CDR3 loop: CASSMGTSGDLGDTQYF. The CDR3 DNA reads TGCGCCAGCAGCATGGGGACTAGCGGGGACCTTGGCGATACGCAGTATTTT.